This record looks at one TCR beta chain sequence and its context. This specimen comes from a study of shared clonotypes between healthy human individuals. Healthy HIV-negative adults with no recent acute infections or vaccinations were recruited as donors. Adult Caucasians living in Nashville, Tennessee made up all of the donors. Extraction of genomic DNA in unsorted samples used about 90 million PBMCs. CDR1 and CDR2 (germline): MNHEY, SMNVEV (reference sequence). The CDR3 runs 16 residues. The V end was cut by 5 bases, the J end by 3 bases, with 16 bases between. Each subset's genomic DNA was shared equally among a number of immunoSEQ plates. Measured with immunoSEQ multiplex PCR; TCRdb has only the in-frame clones, and not every one. Seen here are about 520,000 clones, over 70% observed once, and the top ten hold 10% to 15%.

The source is a woman aged 40 to 50 in good health. Some clones in this sample may be carry-over from other donors' samples. The chain joins TRBV27 to TRBJ2-2; D gene unclear. Material: PBMCs. The CDR3 is CASSLRTVPDTGELFF. The DNA of the CDR3 is TGTGCCAGCAGTCTCCGGACGGTCCCGGACACCGGGGAGCTGTTTTTT.